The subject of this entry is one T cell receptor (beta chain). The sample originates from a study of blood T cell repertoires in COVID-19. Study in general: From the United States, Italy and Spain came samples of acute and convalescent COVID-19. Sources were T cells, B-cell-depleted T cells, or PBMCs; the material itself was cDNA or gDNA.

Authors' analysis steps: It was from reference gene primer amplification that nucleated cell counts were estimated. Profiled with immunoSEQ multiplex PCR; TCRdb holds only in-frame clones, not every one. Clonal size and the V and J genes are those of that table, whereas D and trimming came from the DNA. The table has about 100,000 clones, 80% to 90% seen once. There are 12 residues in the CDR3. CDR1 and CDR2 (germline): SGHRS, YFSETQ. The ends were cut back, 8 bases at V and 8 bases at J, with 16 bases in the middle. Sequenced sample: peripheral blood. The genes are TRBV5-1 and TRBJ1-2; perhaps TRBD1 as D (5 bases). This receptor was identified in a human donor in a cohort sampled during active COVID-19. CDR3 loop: CASAGQGFGYTF. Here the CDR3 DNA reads TGCGCCAGTGCAGGCCAGGGATTCGGCTACACCTTC.